This T cell receptor beta chain was found in a study of blood T cell repertoires in COVID-19 (TCRdb year 2020). About the full investigation: The collaborator samples originated in the United States, Italy and Spain and spanned the acute and convalescent phases of COVID-19. The prospective study material was composed of cDNA or gDNA derived from T cells, B-cell-depleted T cells, or PBMCs. Deeply sampled blood TCRbeta repertoires from subjects exposed to, actively infected with, or recovered from COVID-19 were included in the dataset. The repertoires were released in a freely available public database meant as a resource for research on the immune response to SARS-CoV-2. Samples were obtained from the ongoing ImmuneRACE study (first 160 participants) and from 950 to 1,500 subjects provided by 6 global collaborators. Sample metadata almost always included a de-identified subject ID, COVID-19 status, age in years and sex. Where HLA class I and class II types were available, the types were taken from metadata supplied by the sample provider, not from assay-based typing. On the study overall, not on this receptor specifically: The quantity of clinical and demographic metadata differed by source and by participant and was supplied without curation.

A word on this clone: Its antigen is not yet known. One base away there is no much larger clone; base qualities are not given.

TCRbeta CDR3 regions were amplified from genomic DNA by means of the immunoSEQ Assay, a bias-controlled multiplex PCR. The authors' pipeline ran thus. Within the assay, amplification of reference gene primers was used to estimate how many nucleated cells each sample contained. To quantify the absolute abundance of each unique TCRbeta CDR3 rearrangement, sequence reads were collapsed and filtered. For each sample, productive Simpson clonality was calculated as the square root of Simpson's diversity index over productive rearrangements. TCRdb limited this immuneACCESS table to in-frame rearrangements with V and J called. A share of clones is missing; checked studies link under half to unresolved V genes, and the rest is unexplained. V and J calls and clone size are as listed in that table; D and trimming were resolved from the DNA. Recorded for this sample are some 120,000 clones; almost 70% of them occurred a single time. The ten largest make up roughly 2% of the sample.

V trim: 10 bases; J trim: 8 bases; unmatched bases: 6. Measured from the cysteine to the phenylalanine, the CDR3 is 13 residues long. Kept here is only the CDR3 DNA, which spans 39 bases and is read in frame from base 1. CDR1 and CDR2 are read off the germline V gene as ENHRY and SYGVKD. Each collaborating institution followed its own protocols to collect whole blood in K2EDTA tubes. For TCRbeta analysis, collaborators shipped samples as frozen whole blood, isolated PBMCs, or DNA extracted from either of those sample types. The source material was peripheral blood. The sequence derives from a woman in her seventies with acute or convalescent COVID-19. The sequence links TRBV10-3 to TRBJ1-6, with 9 bases aligning to TRBD1. The CDR3 protein sequence reads: CASRQGEHSPLHF. The DNA is as follows: TGTGCCAGCCGACAGGGGGAACATTCACCCCTCCACTTT.